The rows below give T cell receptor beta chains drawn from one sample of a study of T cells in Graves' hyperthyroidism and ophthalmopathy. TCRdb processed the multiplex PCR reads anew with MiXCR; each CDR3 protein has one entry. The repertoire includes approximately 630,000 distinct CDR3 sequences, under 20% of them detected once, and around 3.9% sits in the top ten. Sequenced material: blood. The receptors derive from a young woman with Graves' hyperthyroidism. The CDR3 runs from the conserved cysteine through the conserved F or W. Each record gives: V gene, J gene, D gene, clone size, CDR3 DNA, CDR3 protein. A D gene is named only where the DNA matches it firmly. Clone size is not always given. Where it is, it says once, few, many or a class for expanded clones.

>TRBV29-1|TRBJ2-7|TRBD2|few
TGCAGCGTTCGACTAGCGGTCTCCTACGAGCAGTACTTC
CSVRLAVSYEQYF
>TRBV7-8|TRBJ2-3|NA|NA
TGTGCCAGCAGCGGCTACAGGGCCCGCACAGATACGCAGTATTTT
CASSGYRARTDTQYF
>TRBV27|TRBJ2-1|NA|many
TGTGCCAGCAGTGCTACTGCTGGGGGTTACAATGAGCAGTTCTTC
CASSATAGGYNEQFF
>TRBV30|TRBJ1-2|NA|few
TGTGCCTGGAACCAACCCAGGGACGGCCACTATGGCTACACCTTC
CAWNQPRDGHYGYTF
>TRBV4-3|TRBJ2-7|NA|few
TGCGCCAGCAGCCAAATTGGCGATTTCTCTTACGAGCAGTACTTC
CASSQIGDFSYEQYF
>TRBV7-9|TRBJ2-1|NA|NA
TGTGCCAGCAGCTTAGTCCGGGGGCCCGGGAGCCCTTCCTACAATGAGCAGTTCTTC
CASSLVRGPGSPSYNEQFF
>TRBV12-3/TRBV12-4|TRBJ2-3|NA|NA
TGTGCCAGCAGCCGAAATAGCCAAGATACGCAGTATTTT
CASSRNSQDTQYF
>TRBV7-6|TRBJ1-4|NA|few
TGTGCCAGCAGCTTCTCTGATGAAAAACTGTTTTTT
CASSFSDEKLFF
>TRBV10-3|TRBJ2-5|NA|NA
TGTGCCATCAGTGGTCGGGGAGGAGAGACCCAGTACTTC
CAISGRGGETQYF
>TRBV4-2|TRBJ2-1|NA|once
TGTGCCAGCAGCCAAGATCAGGACAGTAATGAGCAGTTCTTC
CASSQDQDSNEQFF
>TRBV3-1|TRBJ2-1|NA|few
TGTGCCAGCAGCCACCGGGAGACTTACAATGAGCAGTTCTTC
CASSHRETYNEQFF
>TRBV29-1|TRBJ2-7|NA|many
TGCAGCGTCATCGCGAGCGGGTTCTCCTACGAGCAGTACTTC
CSVIASGFSYEQYF
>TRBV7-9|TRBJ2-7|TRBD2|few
TGTGCCAGCAGCCGTGCAGCAAAGCGGGAGGGCTCCTACGAGCAGTACTTC
CASSRAAKREGSYEQYF
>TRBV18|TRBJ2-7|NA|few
TGTGCCAGCTCACCTAGGTCCCTTGGGGGCTACGAGCAGTACTTC
CASSPRSLGGYEQYF
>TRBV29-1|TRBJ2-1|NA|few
TGCAGCGTTGAAACGACGGTCGCCTACAATGAGCAGTTCTTC
CSVETTVAYNEQFF
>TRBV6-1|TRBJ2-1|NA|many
TGTGCCAGCAGTTCTATCAGGAGGTCCTACAATGAGCAGTTCTTC
CASSSIRRSYNEQFF
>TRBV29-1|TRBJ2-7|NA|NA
TGCAGCGTTGAATCCCCCGAAATGGGCGAGCAGTACTTC
CSVESPEMGEQYF
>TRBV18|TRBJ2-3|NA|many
TGTGCCAGCTCACGCTTGGCGGGGGCCGAAGACACAGATACGCAGTATTTT
CASSRLAGAEDTDTQYF
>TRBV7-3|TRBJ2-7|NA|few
TGTGCCAGCAGTTCACCGGGAGTTTCCACCTACGAGCAGTACTTC
CASSSPGVSTYEQYF
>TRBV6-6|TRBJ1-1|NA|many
TGTGCCAGCAGTTACTCAAACAGGGCGGCGGAAGCTTTCTTT
CASSYSNRAAEAFF
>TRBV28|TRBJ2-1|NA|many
TGTGCCAGCAACCTGAACGGGTTCGCTGAGCAGTTCTTC
CASNLNGFAEQFF
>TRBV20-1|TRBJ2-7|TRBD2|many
TGCAGTGCTAGTCTAGCGGGAGGGGCCTACGAGCAGTACTTC
CSASLAGGAYEQYF
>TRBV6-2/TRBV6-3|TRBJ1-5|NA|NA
TGTGCCAGCAGTGGTACGGGTGGGGCAGTGGGCGACCAGCCCCAGCATTTT
CASSGTGGAVGDQPQHF
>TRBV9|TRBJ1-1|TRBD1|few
TGTGCCAGCAGCCCTCACAGGGGGCGCGACACTGAAGCTTTCTTT
CASSPHRGRDTEAFF
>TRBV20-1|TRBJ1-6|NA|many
TGCAGTGCTAGCCCCATTGGCGGCACGAGCAATTCACCCCTCCACTTT
CSASPIGGTSNSPLHF
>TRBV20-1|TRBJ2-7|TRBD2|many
TGCAGTGCTAGAGAGGGTAGCGGGAGCGGCTACGAGCAGTACTTC
CSAREGSGSGYEQYF
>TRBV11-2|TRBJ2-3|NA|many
TGTGCCAGCAGCTTAGCCCTGACGTCAGATACGCAGTATTTT
CASSLALTSDTQYF
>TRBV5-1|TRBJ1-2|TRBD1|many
TGCGCCAGCAAACGACTAACGGGACAGTATGGCTACACCTTC
CASKRLTGQYGYTF
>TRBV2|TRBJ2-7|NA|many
TGTGCCAGCCTGAACGTCAGGGACTACGAGCAGTACTTC
CASLNVRDYEQYF
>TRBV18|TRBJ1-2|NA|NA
TGTGCCAGCCGTGACAGGTCCTCTAACTATGGCTACACCTTC
CASRDRSSNYGYTF
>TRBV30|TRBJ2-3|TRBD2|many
TGTGCCTGGGGACTAGAGACAGATACGCAGTATTTT
CAWGLETDTQYF
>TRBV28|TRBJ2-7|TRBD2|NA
TGTGCCAGCAGCTCCGGGACTAGCATGACCTACGAGCAGTACTTC
CASSSGTSMTYEQYF
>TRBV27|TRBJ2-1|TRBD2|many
TGTGCCAGCAGTATGGGACTAGCGGGAGGTCGCGGGAATGAGCAGTTCTTC
CASSMGLAGGRGNEQFF
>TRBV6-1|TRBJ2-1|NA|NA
TGTGCCAGCAGGATAAAGCCTTTAGCGGTGCCGGGGTTCTTC
CASRIKPLAVPGFF
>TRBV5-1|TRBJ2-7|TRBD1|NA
TGCGCCAGCAGCCCCTTCGGGACAGGGGTGTTCGAGCAGTACTTC
CASSPFGTGVFEQYF
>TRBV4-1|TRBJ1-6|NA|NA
TGCGCCAGCAGCCAAGCACGGTTCTATAATTCACCCCTCCACTTT
CASSQARFYNSPLHF
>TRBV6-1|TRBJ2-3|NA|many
TGTGCCAGCAGTGATTTCGCAGATACGCAGTATTTT
CASSDFADTQYF
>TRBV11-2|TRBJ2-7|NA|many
TGTGCCAGCAGGCCACTCAGGGGCATTACCTACGAGCAGTACTTC
CASRPLRGITYEQYF
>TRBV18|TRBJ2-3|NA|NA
TGTGCCAGCTCACCCAGGTCAATTACTAGCACAGATACGCAGTATTTT
CASSPRSITSTDTQYF
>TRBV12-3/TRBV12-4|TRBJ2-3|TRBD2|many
TGTGCCACCCAAGGGTACACTAGCGGTAGCACAGATACGCAGTATTTT
CATQGYTSGSTDTQYF
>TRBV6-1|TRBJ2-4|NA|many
TGTGCCAGCAGTGAAGCGCCAGGGGTGAACGGTGGGATTCAGTACTTC
CASSEAPGVNGGIQYF
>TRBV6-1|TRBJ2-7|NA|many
TGTGCCAGCAGTTATGTTGCGGGCGAGCAGTACTTC
CASSYVAGEQYF
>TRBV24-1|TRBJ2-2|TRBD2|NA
TGTGCCACCAGTACGCTAGCGGGAGGGCCCGGGGAGCTGTTTTTT
CATSTLAGGPGELFF
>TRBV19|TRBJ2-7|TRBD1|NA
TGTGCCAGTAGTATAGCGGGACAGGCGGCCTACGAGCAGTACTTC
CASSIAGQAAYEQYF
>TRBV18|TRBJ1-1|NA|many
TGTGCCAGCTCACCAGGGTCGGGGTCCACTGAAGCTTTCTTT
CASSPGSGSTEAFF
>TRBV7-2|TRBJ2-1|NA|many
TGTGCCAGCAGCTTAGGCTCCGGGACTCTACGGAGGTCCTACAATGAGCAGTTCTTC
CASSLGSGTLRRSYNEQFF
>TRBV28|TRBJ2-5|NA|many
TGTGCCAGCAGGCATCTAGCAGGAGGAGAGACCCAGTACTTC
CASRHLAGGETQYF
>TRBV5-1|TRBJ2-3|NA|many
TGCGCCAGCAGTCCGACCGGAGGGGGCGCGGGCACAGATACGCAGTATTTT
CASSPTGGGAGTDTQYF
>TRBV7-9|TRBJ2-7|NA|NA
TGTGCCAGCAGCTCCCCGGGGCTTAGCTCCTACGAGCAGTACTTC
CASSSPGLSSYEQYF
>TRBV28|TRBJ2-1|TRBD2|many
TGTGCCAGCAGTTCCCCCCTAGCGGGAGTTAACAATGAGCAGTTCTTC
CASSSPLAGVNNEQFF
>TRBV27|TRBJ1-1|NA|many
TGTGCCAGTGGGATTGGACAAGAAGCTTTCTTT
CASGIGQEAFF
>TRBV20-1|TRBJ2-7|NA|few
TGCAGTGCTAGCACAGGCACGGGTAGCGAGAGCTCCTACGAGCAGTACTTC
CSASTGTGSESSYEQYF
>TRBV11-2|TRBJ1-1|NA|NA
TGTGCCAGCAGCGTAGGGGGACAGAACACTGAAGCTTTCTTT
CASSVGGQNTEAFF